The rows below give T cell receptor beta chains drawn from one sample of a study of a mutant IDH1 vaccine in newly diagnosed glioma. Antigens of these TCRs are unknown. Using immunoSEQ multiplex PCR, the repertoire was profiled, and TCRdb retains in-frame clones only, with some absent. The table shows about 43,000 clones, with around 84% occurring only once. This specimen was PBMCs, taken from a glioma patient whose treatment included an IDH1 peptide vaccine. The receptors were sampled from a woman aged 18 to 35 with glioma. Some clones in this sample may be carry-over from other donors' samples. CDR3s leave out the opening cysteine and the closing phenylalanine or tryptophan. The D gene is left open where the match is weak.

CDR3aa: ASSTRSRDTQY; d_gene: NA; j_gene: TRBJ2-3; v_gene: TRBV27
CDR3aa: ASTGPRDSYGYT; d_gene: TRBD1; j_gene: TRBJ1-2; v_gene: TRBV19
CDR3aa: ASSPPTGLNQETQY; d_gene: NA; j_gene: TRBJ2-5; v_gene: TRBV2
CDR3aa: ASRGQWTEAF; d_gene: NA; j_gene: TRBJ1-1; v_gene: TRBV6-5
CDR3aa: ASTPTSGGRYEQY; d_gene: TRBD2; j_gene: TRBJ2-7; v_gene: TRBV6-5
CDR3aa: ASRRQGNTEAF; d_gene: TRBD1; j_gene: TRBJ1-1; v_gene: TRBV6-5
CDR3aa: ASSYSRFDVEQF; d_gene: NA; j_gene: TRBJ2-1; v_gene: TRBV6-5
CDR3aa: ASSLGPTGGSGYT; d_gene: NA; j_gene: TRBJ1-2; v_gene: TRBV5-1
CDR3aa: ASSLDGTSSYEQY; d_gene: TRBD2; j_gene: TRBJ2-7; v_gene: TRBV5-1
CDR3aa: ASRQGSNNEQF; d_gene: TRBD1; j_gene: TRBJ2-1; v_gene: TRBV19
CDR3aa: ASSHGRAVVGEAF; d_gene: NA; j_gene: TRBJ1-1; v_gene: TRBV4-3
CDR3aa: SPFSVTNYGYT; d_gene: NA; j_gene: TRBJ1-2; v_gene: TRBV29-1
CDR3aa: SGGSGAETQY; d_gene: NA; j_gene: TRBJ2-5; v_gene: TRBV29-1
CDR3aa: ASSQEGGSYEQY; d_gene: NA; j_gene: TRBJ2-7; v_gene: TRBV4-2
CDR3aa: ASSQAETESYEQY; d_gene: NA; j_gene: TRBJ2-7; v_gene: TRBV4-2
CDR3aa: ASRRTGYSLDEQY; d_gene: TRBD1; j_gene: TRBJ2-7; v_gene: TRBV9
CDR3aa: ASSKSFSSYNEQF; d_gene: NA; j_gene: TRBJ2-1; v_gene: TRBV6-4
CDR3aa: ASSWGSDEQF; d_gene: NA; j_gene: TRBJ2-1; v_gene: TRBV5-6
CDR3aa: ASSPLQGAPDTQY; d_gene: TRBD1; j_gene: TRBJ2-3; v_gene: TRBV18
CDR3aa: ASSRAGTGATNEKLF; d_gene: TRBD1; j_gene: TRBJ1-4; v_gene: TRBV5-1
CDR3aa: ASADRLSYEQY; d_gene: NA; j_gene: TRBJ2-7; v_gene: TRBV5-1
CDR3aa: ASSLVAADTQY; d_gene: NA; j_gene: TRBJ2-3; v_gene: TRBV18
CDR3aa: ASSQVETQY; d_gene: NA; j_gene: TRBJ2-5; v_gene: TRBV7-9
CDR3aa: ASSRDRVYTDTQY; d_gene: NA; j_gene: TRBJ2-3; v_gene: TRBV2
CDR3aa: ASSLRPGDGYT; d_gene: NA; j_gene: TRBJ1-2; v_gene: TRBV7-2
CDR3aa: ASSRRTENTGELF; d_gene: NA; j_gene: TRBJ2-2; v_gene: TRBV11-2
CDR3aa: ASSSGTSGFYNEQF; d_gene: TRBD2; j_gene: TRBJ2-1; v_gene: TRBV7-9
CDR3aa: ASSVGGSPETQY; d_gene: NA; j_gene: TRBJ2-5; v_gene: TRBV9
CDR3aa: ASSPTANTEAF; d_gene: NA; j_gene: TRBJ1-1; v_gene: TRBV11-3
CDR3aa: ASRKTSGYEQY; d_gene: TRBD2; j_gene: TRBJ2-7; v_gene: TRBV5-1
CDR3aa: ASSLQGRWQF; d_gene: NA; j_gene: TRBJ2-1; v_gene: TRBV27
CDR3aa: ASSRGATNEKLF; d_gene: TRBD1; j_gene: TRBJ1-4; v_gene: TRBV6-5
CDR3aa: ATSRGQPLYGYT; d_gene: TRBD1; j_gene: TRBJ1-2; v_gene: TRBV15
CDR3aa: ASSEDGTEQY; d_gene: NA; j_gene: TRBJ2-7; v_gene: TRBV2
CDR3aa: ASSSSTRGRTDTQY; d_gene: NA; j_gene: TRBJ2-3; v_gene: TRBV5-1
CDR3aa: ASSLSGESLTSYGYT; d_gene: NA; j_gene: TRBJ1-2; v_gene: TRBV7-2
CDR3aa: ASSVGAGQPYNEQF; d_gene: NA; j_gene: TRBJ2-1; v_gene: TRBV9
CDR3aa: ASSHRSEGITEAF; d_gene: NA; j_gene: TRBJ1-1; v_gene: TRBV16
CDR3aa: ASSVDSGSPRTGELF; d_gene: NA; j_gene: TRBJ2-2; v_gene: TRBV9
CDR3aa: ASSLGTSDFSRHNEQF; d_gene: TRBD2; j_gene: TRBJ2-1; v_gene: TRBV7-8
CDR3aa: ASSAEGGRGYGYT; d_gene: NA; j_gene: TRBJ1-2; v_gene: TRBV6-5
CDR3aa: ASSGGDYSYEQY; d_gene: TRBD2; j_gene: TRBJ2-7; v_gene: TRBV9
CDR3aa: ASSPTYTGELF; d_gene: NA; j_gene: TRBJ2-2; v_gene: TRBV2
CDR3aa: ATSTRRGSYEQY; d_gene: NA; j_gene: TRBJ2-7; v_gene: TRBV15